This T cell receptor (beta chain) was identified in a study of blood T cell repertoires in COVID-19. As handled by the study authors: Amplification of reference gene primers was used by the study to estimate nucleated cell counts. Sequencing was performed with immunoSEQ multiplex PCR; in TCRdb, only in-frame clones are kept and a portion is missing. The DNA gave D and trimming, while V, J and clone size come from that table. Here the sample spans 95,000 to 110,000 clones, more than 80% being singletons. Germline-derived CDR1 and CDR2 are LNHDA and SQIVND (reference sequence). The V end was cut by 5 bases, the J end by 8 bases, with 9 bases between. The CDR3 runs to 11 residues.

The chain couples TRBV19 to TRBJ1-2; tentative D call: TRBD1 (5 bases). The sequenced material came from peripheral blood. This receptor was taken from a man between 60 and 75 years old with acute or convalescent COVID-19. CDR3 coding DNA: TGTGCCAGTAGTCGGGGGGACGGCTACACCTTC. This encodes CASSRGDGYTF.